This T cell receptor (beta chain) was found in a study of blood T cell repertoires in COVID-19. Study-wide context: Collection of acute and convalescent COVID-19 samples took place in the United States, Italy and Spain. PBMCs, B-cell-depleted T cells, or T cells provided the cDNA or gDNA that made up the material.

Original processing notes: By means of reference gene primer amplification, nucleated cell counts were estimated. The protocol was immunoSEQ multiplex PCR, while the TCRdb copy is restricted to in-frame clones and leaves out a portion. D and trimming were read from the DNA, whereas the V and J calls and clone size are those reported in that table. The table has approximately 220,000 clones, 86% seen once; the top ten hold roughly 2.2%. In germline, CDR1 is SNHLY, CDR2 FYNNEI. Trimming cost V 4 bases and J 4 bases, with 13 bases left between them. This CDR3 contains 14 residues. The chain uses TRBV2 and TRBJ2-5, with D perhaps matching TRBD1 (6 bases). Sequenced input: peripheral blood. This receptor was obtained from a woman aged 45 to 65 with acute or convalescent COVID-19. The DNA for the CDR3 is TGTGCCAGCAGTGGACAGGTGGTACGAGAGACCCAGTACTTC. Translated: CASSGQVVRETQYF.